The clone carrying this T cell receptor beta chain was observed a handful of times. Its specificity is not known. This sample is part of a study of metastatic and nonmetastatic thyroid tumors. Study overall: Repertoires from malignant and benign thyroid patients were compared across blood and tumor or nodule tissue. Notes on the study in general: Patients with malignant thyroid tumors reportedly had significantly higher TCR beta diversity than those with benign nodules, in blood and tumor.

Patients underwent thyroid surgery, and none had received any treatment before it. TCRdb re-processed the PCR reads through MiXCR. The sample has 7,000 to 9,500 clones; about 20% are singletons. The sequence was obtained from a female donor with papillary thyroid cancer or a benign thyroid nodule (not recorded which). Some clones in this sample may be carry-over from other donors' samples. Sequencing was performed on adjacent normal tissue.

CDR3 nucleotide sequence: TGTGCCAGCAGTTATCGGGACCTAACTCGCAATGAGCAGTTCTTC. This translates into CASSYRDLTRNEQFF. The chain combines TRBV6-5 with TRBJ2-1; D assignment may be TRBD1 or TRBD2 (5 bases each). CDR3 length: 15 amino acids. Germline CDR1 MNHEY, CDR2 SVGAGI. With 3 bases removed from V and 6 bases from J, the gap between germline ends came to 15 bases.